Only a few counts were recorded for the clone carrying this TCR beta chain. Its antigen is unknown. The data are from a study of blood T cells in healthy people across ages. The CDR3 totals 14 residues. Germline loops: CDR1 MNHEY, CDR2 SVGAGI. V lost 5 bases and J lost 5; bases outside the gene matches: 4. Findings of the study overall: CMV status of donors was not determined, possibly confounding expanded clonotype changes. The study could not conclusively compare naive and antigen-experienced cells, given its unsorted PBMCs. Diversity of TCR beta per million T cells declined in a roughly linear way with age.

A second about 6 to 12 cycle PCR used barcoded and J-beta primers. Template switching added a 12-random-nucleotide identifier to every cDNA molecule. Each CDR3 protein is one row after TCRdb ran MiXCR on the 5' RACE reads. The profile shows 650,000 to 800,000 distinct CDR3 sequences, about 51% of them singletons. Material for sequencing was blood. The TCR originated in an elderly woman in good health. The rearrangement uses TRBV6-5 and TRBJ2-3, with 10 bases that match TRBD1. The CDR3 DNA reads as TGTGCCAGCAGTGGACAGGGGGGGGTAGATACGCAGTATTTT. It specifies CASSGQGGVDTQYF.